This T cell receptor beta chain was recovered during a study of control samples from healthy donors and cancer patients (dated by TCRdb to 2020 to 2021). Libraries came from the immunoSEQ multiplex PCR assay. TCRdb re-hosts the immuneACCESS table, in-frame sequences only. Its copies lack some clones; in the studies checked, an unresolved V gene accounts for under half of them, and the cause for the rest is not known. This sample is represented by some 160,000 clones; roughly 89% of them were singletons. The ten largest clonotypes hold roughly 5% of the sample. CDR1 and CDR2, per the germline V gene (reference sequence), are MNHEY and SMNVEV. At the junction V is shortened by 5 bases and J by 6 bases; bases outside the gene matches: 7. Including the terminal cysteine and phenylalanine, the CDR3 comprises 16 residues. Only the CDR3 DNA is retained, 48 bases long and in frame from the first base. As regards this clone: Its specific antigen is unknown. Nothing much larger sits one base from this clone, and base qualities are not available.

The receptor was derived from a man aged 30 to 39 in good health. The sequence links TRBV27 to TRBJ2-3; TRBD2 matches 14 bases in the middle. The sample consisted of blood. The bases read TGTGCCAGCAGTCTCCCGGGACTAGCGGGAGTCGATACGCAGTATTTT. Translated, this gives CASSLPGLAGVDTQYF.